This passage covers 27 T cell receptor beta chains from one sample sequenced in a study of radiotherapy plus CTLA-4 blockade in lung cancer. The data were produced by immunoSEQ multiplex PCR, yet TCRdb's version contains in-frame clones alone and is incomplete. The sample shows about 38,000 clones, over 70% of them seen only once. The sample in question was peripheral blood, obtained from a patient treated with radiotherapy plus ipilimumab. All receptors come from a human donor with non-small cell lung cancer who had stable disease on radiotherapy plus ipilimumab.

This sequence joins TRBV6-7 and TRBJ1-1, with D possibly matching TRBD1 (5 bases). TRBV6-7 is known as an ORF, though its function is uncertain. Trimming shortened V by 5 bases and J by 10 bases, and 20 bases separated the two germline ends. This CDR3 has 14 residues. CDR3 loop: CASSPRGDYTPAFF. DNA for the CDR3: TGTGCCAGCAGTCCCCGAGGGGACTACACTCCAGCTTTCTTT.

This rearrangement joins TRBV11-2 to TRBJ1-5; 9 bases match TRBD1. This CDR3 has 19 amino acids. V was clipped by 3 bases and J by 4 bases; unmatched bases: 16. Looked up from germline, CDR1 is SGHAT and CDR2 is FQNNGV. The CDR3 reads CASSLRGSLGQGANQPQHF. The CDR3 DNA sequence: TGTGCCAGCAGCTTGAGGGGGAGTCTGGGACAGGGTGCGAATCAGCCCCAGCATTTT.

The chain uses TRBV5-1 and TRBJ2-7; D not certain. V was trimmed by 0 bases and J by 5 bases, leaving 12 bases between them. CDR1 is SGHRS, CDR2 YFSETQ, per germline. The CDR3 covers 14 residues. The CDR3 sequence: CASSLGAQPNEQYF. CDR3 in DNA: TGCGCCAGCAGCTTGGGGGCCCAACCTAACGAGCAGTACTTC.

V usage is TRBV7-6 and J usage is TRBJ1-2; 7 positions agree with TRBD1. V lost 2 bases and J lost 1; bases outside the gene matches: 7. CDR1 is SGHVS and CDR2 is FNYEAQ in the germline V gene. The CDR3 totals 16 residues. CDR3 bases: TGTGCCAGCAGCTTAACTACAGGGGTTGATAACTATGGCTACACCTTC. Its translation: CASSLTTGVDNYGYTF.

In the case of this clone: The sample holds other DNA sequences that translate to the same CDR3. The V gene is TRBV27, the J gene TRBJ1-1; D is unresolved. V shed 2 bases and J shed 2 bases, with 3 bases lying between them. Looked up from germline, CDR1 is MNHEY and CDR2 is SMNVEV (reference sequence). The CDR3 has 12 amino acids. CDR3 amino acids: CASSLGNTEAFF. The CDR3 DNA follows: TGTGCCAGCAGTTTAGGAAACACTGAAGCTTTCTTT.

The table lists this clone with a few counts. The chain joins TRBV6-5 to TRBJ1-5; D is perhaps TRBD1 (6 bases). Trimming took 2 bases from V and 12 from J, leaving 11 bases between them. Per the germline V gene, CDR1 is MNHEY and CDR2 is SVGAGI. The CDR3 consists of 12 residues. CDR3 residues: CASSYIQGIQHF. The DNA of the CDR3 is TGTGCCAGCAGTTACATACAGGGTATCCAGCATTTT.

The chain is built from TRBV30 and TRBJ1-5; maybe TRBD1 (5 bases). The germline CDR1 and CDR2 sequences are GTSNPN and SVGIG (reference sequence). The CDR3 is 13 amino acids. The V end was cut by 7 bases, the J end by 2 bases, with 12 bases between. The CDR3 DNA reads TGTGCCTCCGGTGGGGGTGGCAATCAGCCCCAGCATTTT. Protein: CASGGGGNQPQHF. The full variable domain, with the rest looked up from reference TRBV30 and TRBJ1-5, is SQTIHQWPATLVQPVGSPLSLECTVEGTSNPNLYWYRQAAGRGLQLLFYSVGIGQISSEVPQNLSASRPQDRQFILSSKKLLLSDSGFYLCASGGGGNQPQHFGDGTRLSIL.

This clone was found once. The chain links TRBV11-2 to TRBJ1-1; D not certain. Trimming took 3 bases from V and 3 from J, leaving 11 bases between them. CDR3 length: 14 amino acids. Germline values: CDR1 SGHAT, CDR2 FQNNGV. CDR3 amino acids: CASSLAWRDTEAFF. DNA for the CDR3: TGTGCCAGCAGCTTGGCATGGAGGGACACTGAAGCTTTCTTT. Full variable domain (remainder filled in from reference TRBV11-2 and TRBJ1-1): EAGVAQSPRYKIIEKRQSVAFWCNPISGHATLYWYQQILGQGPKLLIQFQNNGVVDDSQLPKDRFSAERLKGVDSTLKIQPAKLEDSAVYLCASSLAWRDTEAFFGQGTRLTVV.

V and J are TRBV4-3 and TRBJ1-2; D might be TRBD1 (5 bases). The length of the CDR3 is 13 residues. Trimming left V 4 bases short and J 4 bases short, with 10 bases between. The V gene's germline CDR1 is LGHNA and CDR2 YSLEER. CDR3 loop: CASSPGTLYGYTF. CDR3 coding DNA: TGCGCCAGCAGCCCCGGGACCCTCTATGGCTACACCTTC.

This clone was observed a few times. For the CDR3, the DNA is TGTGCCAGCAGGGTCCGGGGCCTTGCAACTAATGAAAAACTGTTTTTT. It translates to CASRVRGLATNEKLFF. This sequence joins TRBV2 and TRBJ1-4, with D tentatively TRBD1 (5 bases). Between the trimmed V and J ends, which lost 6 bases and 0 bases, there was a span of 14 bases. This CDR3 has 16 residues. CDR1 and CDR2 from the germline V gene are SNHLY and FYNNEI.

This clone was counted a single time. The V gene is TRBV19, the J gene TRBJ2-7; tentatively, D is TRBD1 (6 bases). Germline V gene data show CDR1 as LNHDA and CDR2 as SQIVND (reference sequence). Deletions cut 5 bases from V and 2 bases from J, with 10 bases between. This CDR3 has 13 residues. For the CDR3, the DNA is TGTGCCAGTAGTCCCCAGGGGACCTACGAGCAGTACTTC. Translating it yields CASSPQGTYEQYF.

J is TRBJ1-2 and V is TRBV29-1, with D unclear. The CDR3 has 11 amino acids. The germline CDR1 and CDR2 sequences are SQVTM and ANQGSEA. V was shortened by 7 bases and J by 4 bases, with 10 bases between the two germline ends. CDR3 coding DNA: TGCAGCGGGGCGGAGAGCTATGGCTACACCTTC. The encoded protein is CSGAESYGYTF.

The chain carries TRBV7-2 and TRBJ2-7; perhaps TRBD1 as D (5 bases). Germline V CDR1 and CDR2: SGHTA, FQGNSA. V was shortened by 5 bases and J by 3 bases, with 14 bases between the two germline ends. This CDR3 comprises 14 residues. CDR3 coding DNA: TGTGCCAGCAGCCCCAATATAAGGGGCTACGAGCAGTACTTC. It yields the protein CASSPNIRGYEQYF.

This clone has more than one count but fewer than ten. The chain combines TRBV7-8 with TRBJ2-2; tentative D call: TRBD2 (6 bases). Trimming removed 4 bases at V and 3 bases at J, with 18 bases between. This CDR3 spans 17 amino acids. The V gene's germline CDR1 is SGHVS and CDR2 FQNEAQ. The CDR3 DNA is TGTGCCAGCAGCTCAGAACATCTAGCGATCGACACCGGGGAGCTGTTTTTT. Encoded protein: CASSSEHLAIDTGELFF.

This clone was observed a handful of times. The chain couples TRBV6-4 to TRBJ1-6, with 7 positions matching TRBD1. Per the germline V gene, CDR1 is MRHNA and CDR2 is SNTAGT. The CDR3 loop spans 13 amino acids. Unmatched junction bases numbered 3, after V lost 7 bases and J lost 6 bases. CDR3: CASTTGVNSPLHF. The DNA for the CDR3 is TGTGCCAGCACCACAGGGGTTAATTCACCCCTCCACTTT.

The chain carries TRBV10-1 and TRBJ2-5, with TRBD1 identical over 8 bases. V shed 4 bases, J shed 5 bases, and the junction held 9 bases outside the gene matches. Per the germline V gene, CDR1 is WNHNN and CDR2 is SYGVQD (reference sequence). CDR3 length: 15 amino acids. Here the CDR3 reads CASSVATGAGETQYF. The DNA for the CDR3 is TGCGCCAGCAGTGTGGCGACAGGGGCAGGGGAGACCCAGTACTTC.

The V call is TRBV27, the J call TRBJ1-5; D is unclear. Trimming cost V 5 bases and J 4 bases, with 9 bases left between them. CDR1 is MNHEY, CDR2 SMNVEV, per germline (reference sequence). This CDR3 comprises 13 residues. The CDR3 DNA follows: TGTGCCAGCAGTATAACCAGAAATCAGCCCCAGCATTTT. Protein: CASSITRNQPQHF.

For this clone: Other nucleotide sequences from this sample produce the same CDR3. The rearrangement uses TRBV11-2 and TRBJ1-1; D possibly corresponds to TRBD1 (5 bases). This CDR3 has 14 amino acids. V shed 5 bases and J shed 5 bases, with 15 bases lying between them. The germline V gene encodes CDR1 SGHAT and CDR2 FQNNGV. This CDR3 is CASSLVRQGTEAFF. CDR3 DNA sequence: TGTGCCAGCAGCCTAGTTCGGCAGGGAACTGAAGCTTTCTTT. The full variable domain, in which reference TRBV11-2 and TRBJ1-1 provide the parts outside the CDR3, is EAGVAQSPRYKIIEKRQSVAFWCNPISGHATLYWYQQILGQGPKLLIQFQNNGVVDDSQLPKDRFSAERLKGVDSTLKIQPAKLEDSAVYLCASSLVRQGTEAFFGQGTRLTVV.

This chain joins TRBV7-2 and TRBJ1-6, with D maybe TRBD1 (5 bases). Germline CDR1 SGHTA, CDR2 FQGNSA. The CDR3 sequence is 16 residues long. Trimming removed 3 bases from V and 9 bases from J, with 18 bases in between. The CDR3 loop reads CASSFNQIGGSSPLHF. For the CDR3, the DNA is TGTGCCAGCAGCTTCAACCAGATTGGGGGTAGTTCACCCCTCCACTTT. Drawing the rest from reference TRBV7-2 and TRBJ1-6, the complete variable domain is GAGVSQSPSNKVTEKGKDVELRCDPISGHTALYWYRQSLGQGLEFLIYFQGNSAPDKSGLPSDRFSAERTGGSVSTLTIQRTQQEDSAVYLCASSFNQIGGSSPLHFGNGTRLTVT.

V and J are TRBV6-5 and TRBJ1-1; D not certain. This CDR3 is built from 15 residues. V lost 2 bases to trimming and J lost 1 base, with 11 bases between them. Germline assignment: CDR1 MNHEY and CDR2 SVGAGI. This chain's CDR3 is CASSYDVAGNTEAFF. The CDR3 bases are TGTGCCAGCAGTTACGACGTAGCTGGGAACACTGAAGCTTTCTTT.

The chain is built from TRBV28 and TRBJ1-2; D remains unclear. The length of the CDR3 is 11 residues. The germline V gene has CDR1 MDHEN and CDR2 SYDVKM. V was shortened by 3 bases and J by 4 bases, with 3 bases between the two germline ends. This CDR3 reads CASSLSYGYTF. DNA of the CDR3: TGTGCCAGCAGTTTGAGCTATGGCTACACCTTC.

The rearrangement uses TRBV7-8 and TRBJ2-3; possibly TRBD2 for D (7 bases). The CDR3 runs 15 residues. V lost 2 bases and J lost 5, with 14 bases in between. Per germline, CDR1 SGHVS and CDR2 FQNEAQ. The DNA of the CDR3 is TGTGCCAGCAGCTTAACTACAGGGAGGGGAGATACGCAGTATTTT. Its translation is CASSLTTGRGDTQYF.

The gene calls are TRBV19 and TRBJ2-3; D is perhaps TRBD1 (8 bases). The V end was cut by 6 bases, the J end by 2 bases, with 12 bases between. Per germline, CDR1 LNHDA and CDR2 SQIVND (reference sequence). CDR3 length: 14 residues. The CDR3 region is CASRDRDYTDTQYF. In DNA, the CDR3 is TGTGCCAGTAGGGACAGGGACTACACAGATACGCAGTATTTT.

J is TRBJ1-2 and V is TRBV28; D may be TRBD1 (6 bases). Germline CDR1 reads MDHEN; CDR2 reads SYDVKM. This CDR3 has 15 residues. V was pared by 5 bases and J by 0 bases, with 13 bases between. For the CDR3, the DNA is TGTGCCAGCAGTGGGGGCGGGACCGCTAACTATGGCTACACCTTC. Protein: CASSGGGTANYGYTF.

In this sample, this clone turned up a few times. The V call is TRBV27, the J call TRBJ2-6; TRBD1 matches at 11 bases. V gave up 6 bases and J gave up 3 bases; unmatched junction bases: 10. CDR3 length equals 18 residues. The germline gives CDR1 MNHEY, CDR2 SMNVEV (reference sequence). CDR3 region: CASSRTGGMWNGANVLTF. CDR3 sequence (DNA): TGTGCCAGCAGCCGGACAGGGGGCATGTGGAATGGGGCCAACGTCCTGACTTTC.

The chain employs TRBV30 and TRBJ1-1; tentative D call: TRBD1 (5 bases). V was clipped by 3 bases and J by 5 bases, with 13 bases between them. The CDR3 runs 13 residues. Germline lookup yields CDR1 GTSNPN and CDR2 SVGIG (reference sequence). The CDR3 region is CAWRSGVGTEAFF. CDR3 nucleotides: TGTGCCTGGAGGTCGGGGGTTGGGACTGAAGCTTTCTTT.

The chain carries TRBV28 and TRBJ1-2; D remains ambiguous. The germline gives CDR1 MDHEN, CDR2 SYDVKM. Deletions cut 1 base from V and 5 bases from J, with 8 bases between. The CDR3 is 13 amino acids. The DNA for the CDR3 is TGTGCCAGCAGTTTATTGCCTAGATATGGCTACACCTTC. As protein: CASSLLPRYGYTF.